This entry lists 22 T cell receptor beta chains sequenced from one sample in a study of metastatic and nonmetastatic thyroid tumors. The entire patient cohort was treatment-naive prior to thyroid surgery. Through MiXCR, TCRdb re-clonotyped the PCR reads. The sample has about 7,800 clones, 25% to 30% seen once; the top ten hold roughly a sixth. The sample consisted of adjacent normal tissue. These receptors originate from a female donor with papillary thyroid cancer or a benign thyroid nodule (not recorded which). Some clones in this sample may be carry-over from other donors' samples.

This clone was observed at least ten times. The chain couples TRBV7-9 to TRBJ2-6; TRBD1 aligns across 9 bases. The V gene's germline CDR1 is SEHNR and CDR2 FQNEAQ (reference sequence). This CDR3 has 18 residues. The V segment lost 3 bases and the J segment 0 bases; nucleotides outside the gene matches: 6. CDR3 DNA: TGTGCCAGCAGCTTTGGGACAGGGAAAAGCTCTGGGGCCAACGTCCTGACTTTC. Translation gives CASSFGTGKSSGANVLTF.

This clone was counted at least ten times. The rearrangement joins TRBV7-3 to TRBJ2-5; 10 nucleotides line up with TRBD1. V was pared by 4 bases and J by 2 bases, with 7 bases of the junction left unmatched. This CDR3 is 16 amino acids long. CDR1 and CDR2 (germline): SGHTA, FQGTGA. The CDR3 sequence: CASSSVTGGGQETQYF. CDR3 in DNA: TGTGCCAGCAGCTCTGTGACAGGGGGCGGTCAAGAGACCCAGTACTTC.

V gene TRBV5-1 combines with J gene TRBJ2-2, with 7 positions matching TRBD2. Trimming cost V 4 bases and J 5 bases; bases outside gene matches: 2. The V gene's germline CDR1 is SGHRS and CDR2 YFSETQ. The CDR3 covers 13 residues. The CDR3 coding sequence is TGCGCCAGCAGCACGGGAGGAACCGGGGAGCTGTTTTTT. Its translation: CASSTGGTGELFF. The full variable domain, in which reference TRBV5-1 and TRBJ2-2 provide the parts outside the CDR3, is KAGVTQTPRYLIKTRGQQVTLSCSPISGHRSVSWYQQTPGQGLQFLFEYFSETQRNKGNFPGRFSGRQFSNSRSEMNVSTLELGDSALYLCASSTGGTGELFFGEGSRLTVL.

The rearrangement uses TRBV6-1 and TRBJ2-2; D remains ambiguous. Germline V gives CDR1 MNHNS, CDR2 SASEGT. The CDR3 has 15 amino acids. The germline V and J ends were trimmed by 7 bases and 2 bases, with 14 bases remaining between them. CDR3: CASTTLGFNTGELFF. CDR3 nucleotides: TGTGCCAGCACCACCTTAGGGTTTAACACCGGGGAGCTGTTTTTT.

CDR3 nucleotides: TGTGCCAGCAGTTTTCGGGAGGTGACGAACACCGGGGAGCTGTTTTTT. Its protein product is CASSFREVTNTGELFF. V usage is TRBV28 and J usage is TRBJ2-2; 7 bases map to TRBD2. The CDR3 has 16 residues. Trimming cost V 3 bases and J 0 bases; bases outside gene matches: 4. Germline assignment: CDR1 MDHEN and CDR2 SYDVKM.

By its share, this clone is medium-sized. The chain has TRBV2 and TRBJ1-5, with D maybe TRBD1 (5 bases). This CDR3 is built from 14 residues. Germline CDR1 SNHLY, CDR2 FYNNEI. V was trimmed by 2 bases and J by 4 bases, leaving 9 bases between them. The CDR3 loop is CASSETGGNQPQHF. DNA for the CDR3: TGTGCCAGCAGTGAAACAGGCGGGAATCAGCCCCAGCATTTT.

In its sample, this clone ranks as medium-sized (0.01 to 0.1%). The chain joins TRBV6-1 to TRBJ1-1, with a tentative D call TRBD1 (6 bases). Germline-derived CDR1 and CDR2 are MNHNS and SASEGT. CDR3 size: 14 residues. Trimming removed 6 bases at V and 1 base at J, with 12 bases between. CDR3 sequence reads: CASSRGLGNTEAFF. DNA for the CDR3: TGTGCCAGCAGCCGGGGGCTCGGGAACACTGAAGCTTTCTTT.

This clone was seen more than once but under ten times. This chain joins TRBV6-2 or TRBV6-3 and TRBJ2-7, with 10 bases that match TRBD2. Germline lookup yields CDR1 MNHEY and CDR2 SVGEGT. This CDR3 spans 15 amino acids. V shed 8 bases and J 2 bases; nucleotides not matched to a gene: 9. This chain's CDR3 is CASLGRLAGAYEQYF. The CDR3 nucleotides are TGTGCCAGCCTAGGCCGGCTAGCGGGAGCCTACGAGCAGTACTTC.

This clone has a count of ten or more. This rearrangement joins TRBV4-1 to TRBJ2-3, with 13 nucleotides matching TRBD2. The CDR3 contains 17 residues. The germline V gene encodes CDR1 MGHRA and CDR2 YSYEKL. The junction had 10 bases not matched to a gene; V was cut back by 4 bases and J by 6 bases. The CDR3 loop is CASSRGWTSGSIDTQYF. The CDR3, as DNA: TGCGCCAGCAGCCGGGGGTGGACTAGCGGGAGTATCGATACGCAGTATTTT.

The chain uses TRBV27 and TRBJ2-7, with 7 positions matching TRBD2. V gave up 6 bases and J gave up 2 bases; unmatched junction bases: 10. This CDR3 comprises 15 residues. The germline V gene encodes CDR1 MNHEY and CDR2 SMNVEV (reference sequence). The CDR3 sequence is CASRLYRGGTYEQYF. The CDR3 DNA reads as TGTGCCAGCAGACTGTACCGCGGGGGAACCTACGAGCAGTACTTC.

A note on this clone: Germline and junction disagree at one end, which may indicate a read error. The rearrangement uses TRBV6-5 and TRBJ2-5; TRBD2 might be the D (5 bases). The CDR3 covers 14 residues. Germline CDR1 and CDR2: MNHEY and SVGAGI. The CDR3 sequence is CASSFGMDPEKQHF. The CDR3 coding sequence is TGTGCCAGCAGTTTCGGGATGGACCCAGAGAAACAGCACTTC.

This clone counts as medium-sized (0.01 to 0.1%). V and J are TRBV2 and TRBJ2-7; the D gene is possibly TRBD2 (5 bases). V gave up 4 bases and J gave up 3 bases, with 19 bases separating them. The CDR3 runs to 16 residues. Germline V lookup: CDR1 SNHLY, CDR2 FYNNEI. As DNA, the CDR3 is TGTGCCAGCAGTGGTCAAACGGGGAAACCCATCTACGAGCAGTACTTC. It specifies CASSGQTGKPIYEQYF.

This chain connects TRBV6-5 to TRBJ1-2; 7 positions match TRBD1. Germline CDR1 is MNHEY and CDR2 is SVGAGI. CDR3 size: 15 residues. After removal of 0 bases from V and 7 bases from J, the junction contained 8 bases not matched to a gene. CDR3 coding DNA: TGTGCCAGCAGTTACTCTAACGACAGGGCTGGTGGCTACACCTTC. This codes for CASSYSNDRAGGYTF.

Details on this clone: The junction differs from germline at one of its ends, possibly a read error. V gene TRBV6-2 or TRBV6-3 combines with J gene TRBJ2-5, with a weak D call TRBD2 (5 bases). Looked up from germline, CDR1 is MNHEY and CDR2 is SVGEGT. The CDR3 length is 13 residues. CDR3 DNA: TGTGCCAGCCGTTTTGGACTGTTTGAGACCCAGCACTTC. Translated, it gives CASRFGLFETQHF.

This clone was seen at least ten times. A much larger clone differs from this one at a single base, so this may be a read error. This chain connects TRBV28 to TRBJ1-5; 7 bases line up with TRBD1. The CDR3 has 15 residues. The V gene's germline CDR1 is MDHEN and CDR2 SYDVKM. The CDR3: CAGSDRVGGNQPQHF. In nucleotides, the CDR3 is TGTGCCGGCAGTGACAGGGTTGGTGGCAATCAGCCCCAGCATTTT.

The chain recombines TRBV20-1 with TRBJ2-1, with 7 bases that match TRBD2. The germline V gene encodes CDR1 DFQATT and CDR2 SNEGSKA (reference sequence). The CDR3 covers 15 residues. The V and J ends lost 3 bases and 0 bases, in that order; junction bases with no gene match: 5. The CDR3 bases are TGCAGTGCTAGCCCGGGGGGAAACTCCTACAATGAGCAGTTCTTC. Translating it yields CSASPGGNSYNEQFF.

The V and J genes are TRBV5-1 and TRBJ1-3; D is perhaps TRBD1 (5 bases). The germline V and J ends were trimmed by 3 bases and 0 bases, with 13 bases remaining between them. This CDR3 region has 16 residues. Germline CDR1 SGHRS, CDR2 YFSETQ. CDR3: CASSWGDGRSGNTIYF. In DNA form, the CDR3 reads TGCGCCAGCAGCTGGGGGGACGGGCGCTCTGGAAACACCATATATTTT.

The rearrangement links TRBV6-1 to TRBJ2-7; 8 nucleotides match TRBD2. Trimming cost V 5 bases and J 4 bases; bases outside gene matches: 10. The CDR3 is 15 amino acids. Germline CDR1 MNHNS, CDR2 SASEGT. The CDR3 here is CASSPQTSGSYEQYF. CDR3 DNA sequence: TGTGCCAGCAGTCCTCAAACCAGCGGGAGTTACGAGCAGTACTTC.

This chain uses TRBV20-1 with TRBJ1-1, with D maybe TRBD1 (5 bases). This CDR3 contains 16 residues. V dropped 0 bases and J dropped 3 bases, with 17 bases sitting between them. Germline CDR1 reads DFQATT; CDR2 reads SNEGSKA (reference sequence). DNA for the CDR3: TGCAGTGCTAGAGAGCGGGGGGAGGGAGGGGACACTGAAGCTTTCTTT. Residues: CSARERGEGGDTEAFF.

By sample share, this clone is large. The chain uses TRBV19 and TRBJ1-5, with 8 bases matching TRBD1. Trimming at V came to 5 bases and at J to 6 bases, leaving 9 bases not matched to a gene. This CDR3 has 15 residues. Per germline, CDR1 LNHDA and CDR2 SQIVND (reference sequence). CDR3: CASSPTGGRSQPQHF. CDR3 bases: TGTGCCAGTAGTCCTACAGGGGGAAGGAGTCAGCCCCAGCATTTT.

The gene calls are TRBV28 and TRBJ2-4; the D gene is possibly TRBD1 (5 bases). The CDR3 contains 17 residues. The germline gives CDR1 MDHEN, CDR2 SYDVKM. The V and J ends lost 5 bases and 2 bases respectively, with 19 bases between them. This CDR3 reads CASSPNLRQGTKNIQYF. CDR3 DNA: TGTGCCAGCAGTCCGAACCTCCGTCAGGGTACCAAAAACATTCAGTACTTC.

The chain employs TRBV28 and TRBJ1-6; a possible D gene is TRBD1 (5 bases). The CDR3 is made up of 14 amino acids. V was trimmed by 4 bases and J by 4 bases, leaving 8 bases between them. Germline assignment: CDR1 MDHEN and CDR2 SYDVKM. The CDR3 here is CASSWTNYNSPLHF. As DNA, the CDR3 is TGTGCCAGCAGTTGGACAAATTATAATTCACCCCTCCACTTT.